These 25 T cell receptor beta chains were all obtained from the same sample, sequenced in a study of cytomegalovirus exposure and HLA in healthy donors. The PCR contained 60 Vbeta and 13 Jbeta primers. Only in-frame clones appear in the TCRdb table, and some are missing; sequencing was by immunoSEQ multiplex PCR. There are fewer than 150,000 clones in the sample; 55% to 75% occur only once, and approximately 8.2% lies in the top ten. What was sequenced was PBMCs. The receptors shown here come from a woman aged 40 to 50 in good health and CMV-seropositive.

This clone came up a few times. The chain recombines TRBV9 with TRBJ2-5; 10 bases align to TRBD2. The trim removed 2 bases at V and 1 base at J, leaving 8 bases unmatched. The CDR3 is 17 residues long. Germline V gives CDR1 SGDLS, CDR2 YYNGEE. In DNA, the CDR3 is TGTGCCAGCAGCGTGAGCGGGGGGGCCTGGGGCCAAGAGACCCAGTACTTC. It yields the protein CASSVSGGAWGQETQYF.

The V and J genes are TRBV21-1 and TRBJ1-4. TRBV21-1 is given as a pseudogene. The CDR3 extends over 16 amino acids. The CDR3: CASSMDSGTTREKLFF. CDR3 bases: TGTGCCAGCAGCATGGACTCCGGGACTACGAGGGAAAAACTGTTTTTT.

This clone was seen once. The rearrangement uses TRBV14 and TRBJ1-1; 7 nucleotides agree with TRBD1. V trimming: 4 bases; J trimming: 0 bases; junction bases outside the gene matches: 8. The CDR3 totals 16 residues. Germline V gene sequence: CDR1 SGHDN, CDR2 FVKESK. CDR3 sequence (DNA): TGTGCCAGCAGCCGGAGACAGGGAAACATGAACACTGAAGCTTTCTTT. Protein sequence: CASSRRQGNMNTEAFF.

This clone was observed once. The rearrangement links TRBV6-1 to TRBJ2-7; TRBD1 agrees at 8 bases. The CDR3 spans 16 residues. With 3 bases clipped from V and 4 bases from J, the junction kept 11 bases outside the gene matches. The germline CDR1 and CDR2 sequences are MNHNS and SASEGT. This CDR3 reads CASSESAGGRLYEQYF. CDR3 coding DNA: TGTGCCAGCAGTGAGAGTGCAGGGGGCAGGCTATACGAGCAGTACTTC.

This chain uses TRBV7-9 with TRBJ2-1; D may be TRBD2 (5 bases). This CDR3 contains 15 residues. The germline gives CDR1 SEHNR, CDR2 FQNEAQ (reference sequence). Between the trimmed V and J ends, which lost 4 bases and 5 bases, there was a span of 15 bases. The CDR3 bases are TGTGCCAGCAGCTCCCCGGGGAACACGAACAATGAGCAGTTCTTC. This encodes CASSSPGNTNNEQFF.

The rearrangement links TRBV6-1 to TRBJ1-1, with 9 bases that match TRBD1. The V segment lost 6 bases and the J segment 5 bases; nucleotides outside the gene matches: 7. Looked up from germline, CDR1 is MNHNS and CDR2 is SASEGT. The CDR3 contains 14 residues. In DNA, the CDR3 is TGTGCCAGCAGGGTCGGGACAGGGTGGACTGAAGCTTTCTTT. This codes for CASRVGTGWTEAFF.

The J gene is TRBJ1-2, the V gene TRBV20-1; unclear D gene. V was trimmed by 6 bases and J by 6 bases, leaving 5 bases between them. This CDR3 spans 9 amino acids. Germline V gives CDR1 DFQATT, CDR2 SNEGSKA (reference sequence). The CDR3 nucleotides read TGCAGTGCCCCCGATGGCTACACCTTC. This sequence encodes CSAPDGYTF.

V is TRBV5-4 and J is TRBJ1-2, with 7 bases aligning to TRBD1. This CDR3 comprises 16 residues. After removal of 4 bases from V and 4 bases from J, the junction contained 13 bases not matched to a gene. In germline, CDR1 is SGHNT, CDR2 YYREEE (reference sequence). This CDR3 reads CASSPGRGVGGYGYTF. The CDR3 DNA reads as TGTGCCAGCAGCCCCGGCAGGGGGGTCGGTGGCTATGGCTACACCTTC.

The V call is TRBV12-5, the J call TRBJ2-4; TRBD1 is a possible D gene (6 bases). The V gene lost 2 bases and the J gene lost 6 bases, with 14 bases spanning the gap. CDR1 is LGHNT, CDR2 FRNRAP, per germline. There are 15 residues in the CDR3. In nucleotides, the CDR3 is TGTGCTAGTGGTTTGAAACAGGGAGTGGGAAACATTCAGTACTTC. The encoded protein is CASGLKQGVGNIQYF.

V is TRBV6-6 and J is TRBJ1-4, with a possible D match to TRBD1 (5 bases). V lost 10 bases and J lost 6, with 21 bases in between. The CDR3 has 15 amino acids. Per germline, CDR1 MNHNY and CDR2 SVGAGI (reference sequence). The CDR3 here is CATQQGVRPDEKLFF. The CDR3 nucleotides are TGTGCCACCCAGCAAGGGGTTCGCCCCGATGAAAAACTGTTTTTT.

The rearrangement uses TRBV13 and TRBJ1-1, with 7 bases identical to TRBD1. J lost 2 bases, V lost 0 bases, and 3 bases had no gene match. CDR1 and CDR2 from the germline V gene are PRHDT and FYEKMQ (reference sequence). The CDR3 consists of 15 residues. The CDR3 DNA follows: TGTGCCAGCAGCTTAGGTCCAGGGGGAAACACTGAAGCTTTCTTT. Translated: CASSLGPGGNTEAFF.

J is TRBJ1-2 and V is TRBV7-3; a possible D gene is TRBD1 (5 bases). Germline V gene sequence: CDR1 SGHTA, CDR2 FQGTGA. Trimming pared 5 bases from V and 4 bases from J, leaving 11 bases between. The CDR3 is made up of 13 amino acids. The CDR3 nucleotides are TGTGCCAGCAGCCTGGGGGAGGGCTATGGCTACACCTTC. Amino acid sequence: CASSLGEGYGYTF.

This clone was seen only a few times. This CDR3 reads CASSLPVREGSDEQFF. The CDR3 DNA reads as TGTGCCAGCAGTTTACCCGTTCGAGAGGGTTCGGATGAGCAGTTCTTC. The chain combines TRBV6-5 with TRBJ2-1; weak D call: TRBD2 (5 bases). The germline CDR1 and CDR2 sequences are MNHEY and SVGAGI. The ends were cut back, 4 bases at V and 8 bases at J, with 21 bases in the middle. CDR3 length: 16 amino acids.

This sequence joins TRBV4-3 and TRBJ1-3; D is unresolved. The germline V gene has CDR1 LGHNA and CDR2 YSLEER. Between the trimmed V and J ends, which lost 3 bases and 8 bases, there was a span of 8 bases. This CDR3 contains 12 residues. CDR3 loop: CASSQEGDTIYF. The CDR3, as DNA: TGCGCCAGCAGCCAGGAGGGAGACACCATATATTTT.

The chain carries TRBV5-1 and TRBJ1-4; a weak D match, TRBD1 (6 bases). V was pared by 4 bases and J by 8 bases, with 12 bases between. The CDR3 runs to 13 residues. Germline CDR1 is SGHRS and CDR2 is YFSETQ. The CDR3 protein is CASSLSQGEKLFF. CDR3 DNA sequence: TGCGCCAGCAGCCTTTCCCAGGGGGAAAAACTGTTTTTT.

This rearrangement joins TRBV5-1 to TRBJ2-6; 9 bases agree with TRBD1. J lost 1 base, V lost 5 bases, and 4 bases had no gene match. The CDR3 runs 16 residues. In germline, CDR1 is SGHRS, CDR2 YFSETQ. The CDR3 DNA follows: TGCGCCAGCAGAGGGACAGGGAAATCTGGGGCCAACGTCCTGACTTTC. Protein: CASRGTGKSGANVLTF. Supplemented by reference TRBV5-1 and TRBJ2-6, the full variable domain reads KAGVTQTPRYLIKTRGQQVTLSCSPISGHRSVSWYQQTPGQGLQFLFEYFSETQRNKGNFPGRFSGRQFSNSRSEMNVSTLELGDSALYLCASRGTGKSGANVLTFGAGSRLTVL.

The rearrangement joins TRBV2 to TRBJ1-5; D may be TRBD1 (6 bases). The ends were cut back, 3 bases at V and 3 bases at J, with 12 bases in the middle. Germline V gives CDR1 SNHLY, CDR2 FYNNEI. The CDR3 contains 15 residues. In nucleotides, the CDR3 is TGTGCCAGCAGTGACCCTGACAGGTACAATCAGCCCCAGCATTTT. It yields the protein CASSDPDRYNQPQHF.

The CDR3 reads CASSPRGGAEKLFF. CDR3 coding DNA: TGTGCCAGCAGCCCCCGAGGAGGGGCTGAAAAACTGTTTTTT. The rearrangement links TRBV9 to TRBJ1-4, with D perhaps TRBD1 (5 bases). The CDR3 consists of 14 residues. Germline V gene data show CDR1 as SGDLS and CDR2 as YYNGEE. Trimming removed 4 bases from V and 7 bases from J, with 14 bases in between.

The V and J genes are TRBV5-4 and TRBJ2-7; 7 bases align to TRBD1. Trimming cost V 2 bases and J 6 bases; bases outside gene matches: 5. The CDR3 contains 13 residues. Germline V gene data show CDR1 as SGHNT and CDR2 as YYREEE (reference sequence). CDR3 in amino acids: CASSLDRVTEQYF. For the CDR3, the DNA is TGTGCCAGCAGCTTAGACAGGGTAACCGAGCAGTACTTC. The entire variable domain, with the rest obtained from reference TRBV5-4 and TRBJ2-7, is as follows: ETGVTQSPTHLIKTRGQQVTLRCSSQSGHNTVSWYQQALGQGPQFIFQYYREEENGRGNFPPRFSGLQFPNYSSELNVNALELDDSALYLCASSLDRVTEQYFGPGTRLTVT.

The J gene is TRBJ1-5, the V gene TRBV2; no definite D call. V lost 6 bases and J lost 6, with 21 bases in between. The CDR3 loop spans 16 amino acids. Per the germline V gene, CDR1 is SNHLY and CDR2 is FYNNEI. CDR3 bases: TGTGCCAGCAGCCCCCTAGAATTGACTTCAGTTCAGCCCCAGCATTTT. Its translation: CASSPLELTSVQPQHF.

V is TRBV29-1 and J is TRBJ1-2; maybe TRBD1 (5 bases). Trimming removed 3 bases from V and 8 bases from J, with 13 bases in between. The CDR3 has 12 amino acids. Germline CDR1 SQVTM, CDR2 ANQGSEA. CDR3 DNA sequence: TGCAGCGTTGACTCGGGACTAGGGGGCTACACCTTC. This codes for CSVDSGLGGYTF.

V and J are TRBV5-8 and TRBJ2-3; D is undetermined. The V end was cut by 4 bases, the J end by 4 bases, with 7 bases between. CDR3 length: 12 residues. CDR1 SGHTS and CDR2 YDEGEE come from the germline V gene. CDR3 loop: CASSRGPDTQYF. Here the CDR3 DNA reads TGTGCCAGCAGCCGAGGCCCAGATACGCAGTATTTT.

This clone was detected a few times. V usage is TRBV18 and J usage is TRBJ1-3; unclear D gene. The CDR3 runs 15 residues. From germline, CDR1 is KGHSH and CDR2 LQKENI. V dropped 2 bases and J dropped 0 bases, with 8 bases sitting between them. CDR3 DNA sequence: TGTGCCAGCTCACCAAACGCGGACTCTGGAAACACCATATATTTT. This codes for CASSPNADSGNTIYF. The full variable domain, with the rest looked up from reference TRBV18 and TRBJ1-3, is NAGVMQNPRHLVRRRGQEARLRCSPMKGHSHVYWYRQLPEEGLKFMVYLQKENIIDESGMPKERFSAEFPKEGPSILRIQQVVRGDSAAYFCASSPNADSGNTIYFGEGSWLTVV.

This clone occurred many times. V usage is TRBV19 and J usage is TRBJ2-7; 8 nucleotides agree with TRBD1. Germline trimming cut 5 bases from V and 4 bases from J; bases unmatched to any gene: 4. The CDR3 runs 13 residues. Germline V gene sequence: CDR1 LNHDA, CDR2 SQIVND (reference sequence). In DNA, the CDR3 is TGTGCCAGTAGTCAGGGGGCCGTTTACGAGCAGTACTTC. As protein: CASSQGAVYEQYF.

CDR3 in amino acids: CASSQAEGRNQPQHF. Here the CDR3 DNA reads TGCGCCAGCAGCCAGGCTGAGGGCCGAAATCAGCCCCAGCATTTT. This rearrangement joins TRBV4-1 to TRBJ1-5; D is unresolved. The germline V and J ends were trimmed by 3 bases and 4 bases, with 13 bases remaining between them. Germline CDR1 is MGHRA and CDR2 is YSYEKL. The CDR3 contains 15 residues.